Below are 25 T cell receptor beta chains sequenced from a single sample in a study of blood T cells in healthy people across ages. For the second PCR, which ran for roughly 7 to 11 cycles, a sample-barcoded 5' primer and a J-beta primer mix were used. TCRdb re-derived calls from the 5' RACE reads in MiXCR, one entry per CDR3 protein. The profile shows about 830,000 distinct CDR3 sequences, around two thirds of them singletons. Specimen: blood. These receptors were taken from a man aged 25 to 40 in good health.

In its sample, this clonotype was seen a few times. Here the CDR3 reads CSVDMSGQNTEAFF. The CDR3 nucleotides read TGCAGCGTTGACATGTCAGGGCAGAACACTGAAGCTTTCTTT. The chain is built from TRBV29-1 and TRBJ1-1; possible D gene TRBD1, 5 bases. Germline V gene sequence: CDR1 SQVTM, CDR2 ANQGSEA. V was cut by 3 bases and J by 1 base, with 12 bases left in between. CDR3 length: 14 amino acids.

The chain has TRBV15 and TRBJ2-1; D may be TRBD1 (7 bases). V lost 4 bases and J lost 4, with 14 bases in between. Per germline, CDR1 LNHNV and CDR2 YYDKDF (reference sequence). This CDR3 contains 15 residues. The CDR3 sequence is CATSMSRGTYNEQFF. The CDR3 nucleotides are TGTGCCACCAGCATGTCCAGGGGGACTTACAATGAGCAGTTCTTC.

The chain recombines TRBV7-9 with TRBJ1-6, with D perhaps TRBD1 (5 bases). CDR1 and CDR2 from the germline V gene are SEHNR and FQNEAQ (reference sequence). Deletions cut 3 bases from V and 7 bases from J, with 10 bases between. This CDR3 region has 14 residues. CDR3 sequence: CASSLRRGNSPLHF. As DNA, the CDR3 is TGTGCCAGCAGCTTGCGCCGGGGGAATTCACCCCTCCACTTT.

The J gene is TRBJ2-3, the V gene TRBV11-3; the D gene could be TRBD1 or TRBD2 (6 bases each). CDR1 and CDR2 from the germline V gene are SGHNT and YENEEA. CDR3 length: 15 residues. Trimming left V 4 bases short and J 0 bases short, with 11 bases between. The CDR3 region has the DNA TGTGCCAGCAGCTCGGGGGCAACTAGCACAGATACGCAGTATTTT. As protein: CASSSGATSTDTQYF.

The rearrangement uses TRBV18 and TRBJ2-7; D may be TRBD1 (6 bases). The CDR3 consists of 14 residues. Looked up from germline, CDR1 is KGHSH and CDR2 is LQKENI. Trimming shortened V by 3 bases and J by 6 bases, and 15 bases separated the two germline ends. CDR3 in amino acids: CASSPRDTQSEQYF. The CDR3 DNA is TGTGCCAGCTCACCCCGGGACACCCAGAGCGAGCAGTACTTC.

The DNA of the CDR3 is TGCGCCAGCAGCCACGGCCCAGCGGGGGAGCAGTACTTC. Protein product: CASSHGPAGEQYF. The chain carries TRBV4-3 and TRBJ2-7; TRBD2 matches 7 bases. Germline V gives CDR1 LGHNA, CDR2 YSLEER. CDR3 length: 13 residues. Unmatched junction bases numbered 6, after V lost 3 bases and J lost 7 bases.

The chain combines TRBV6-1 with TRBJ2-5, with TRBD2 as a possible D gene (7 bases). V was cut by 2 bases and J by 4 bases, with 20 bases left in between. The CDR3 loop spans 17 amino acids. CDR1 is MNHNS, CDR2 SASEGT, per germline. CDR3 in amino acids: CASSETRGTIGGETQYF. Here the CDR3 DNA reads TGTGCCAGCAGTGAAACTAGAGGGACTATAGGGGGAGAGACCCAGTACTTC.

This chain joins TRBV27 and TRBJ2-7; D is unclear. The CDR3 is 13 amino acids. The germline V gene has CDR1 MNHEY and CDR2 SMNVEV (reference sequence). The V and J ends lost 2 bases and 4 bases respectively, with 9 bases between them. The CDR3 spells CASSLASAYEQYF. The CDR3 region has the DNA TGTGCCAGCAGTTTAGCCTCAGCTTACGAGCAGTACTTC.

This clonotype was seen a handful of times. The gene calls are TRBV6-5 and TRBJ1-2; perhaps TRBD1 as D (5 bases). The CDR3 has 14 residues. Germline V gives CDR1 MNHEY, CDR2 SVGAGI. The V end lost 10 bases, the J end lost 0 bases, and 15 bases lay between the germline ends. The chain's CDR3 is CATGRDVANYGYTF. The CDR3 bases are TGTGCCACCGGCCGGGACGTAGCTAACTATGGCTACACCTTC.

The chain is built from TRBV24-1 and TRBJ2-5; D might be TRBD1 or TRBD2, each matching 6 bases. Trimming pared 4 bases from V and 4 bases from J, leaving 9 bases between. CDR1 and CDR2 (germline): KGHDR, SFDVKD. The CDR3 totals 13 residues. This CDR3 is CATSDGGRETQYF. The CDR3 nucleotides read TGTGCCACCAGTGACGGGGGCCGAGAGACCCAGTACTTC.

The genes are TRBV6-6 and TRBJ1-2; TRBD1 is a possible D gene (6 bases). CDR1 is MNHNY, CDR2 SVGAGI, per germline (reference sequence). The V end lost 2 bases, the J end lost 6 bases, and 13 bases lay between the germline ends. This CDR3 is built from 14 residues. CDR3: CASSYASGANGYTF. The CDR3 region has the DNA TGTGCCAGCAGTTACGCCTCAGGGGCTAATGGCTACACCTTC.

This clonotype has just one count. The chain recombines TRBV5-1 with TRBJ2-2; 8 bases are a match to TRBD1. CDR3 length: 14 amino acids. V gave up 4 bases and J gave up 6 bases; unmatched junction bases: 5. Looked up from germline, CDR1 is SGHRS and CDR2 is YFSETQ. DNA for the CDR3: TGCGCCAGCAGCCTCCCAGGGGGCCCCGGGGAGCTGTTTTTT. This sequence encodes CASSLPGGPGELFF.

The sample holds one count of this clonotype. The chain links TRBV29-1 to TRBJ2-5, with D perhaps matching TRBD2 (5 bases). The CDR3 is made up of 17 amino acids. V was cut by 2 bases and J by 4 bases, with 23 bases left in between. Germline V gene data show CDR1 as SQVTM and CDR2 as ANQGSEA. CDR3 residues: CSVEQPKILGAAETQYF. CDR3 nucleotides: TGCAGCGTTGAACAACCCAAAATACTAGGCGCGGCAGAGACCCAGTACTTC.

The rearrangement joins TRBV20-1 to TRBJ2-3, with D hard to call. Germline CDR1 and CDR2: DFQATT and SNEGSKA (reference sequence). Trimming removed 5 bases from V and 11 bases from J, with 14 bases in between. The CDR3 length is 11 residues. The CDR3 sequence: CSAHDDWEQYF. In DNA, the CDR3 is TGCAGTGCTCATGACGATTGGGAGCAGTATTTT.

This rearrangement joins TRBV15 to TRBJ2-7, with no clear D. Gene TRBJ2-5 matches the end of the DNA better, so the J call may be wrong. Germline values: CDR1 LNHNV, CDR2 YYDKDF (reference sequence). This CDR3 has 14 residues. The DNA of the CDR3 is TGTGCCACCTCTTATAGAGAAACCCAAGAGACCCAGTACTTC. Residues: CATSYRETQETQYF.

This clonotype was picked up one time. The rearrangement links TRBV5-6 to TRBJ2-4, with 7 bases matching TRBD1. Germline V gene lookup returns CDR1 SGHDT and CDR2 YYEEEE. The V gene end was trimmed by 4 bases and the J gene end by 13 bases; junction bases not matched to a gene: 11. The CDR3 covers 13 residues. For the CDR3, the DNA is TGTGCCAGCAGCCCTGAAACAGGGGAAGAGCAGTACTTC. Translating it yields CASSPETGEEQYF.

Remarks on this clonotype: This clone may be a read error of a much larger clone one base away. The chain recombines TRBV4-3 with TRBJ2-3; the D is unclear. CDR3 length: 13 residues. Germline V CDR1 and CDR2: LGHNA, YSLEER. CDR3 bases: TGCGCCAGCGGAAATACATACACAGATACGCAGAATTTT. This translates into CASGNTYTDTQNF.

This chain joins TRBV10-3 and TRBJ2-1; 8 bases are a match to TRBD2. CDR3 length equals 15 residues. CDR1 is ENHRY and CDR2 is SYGVKD in the germline V gene. Trimming took 7 bases from V and 1 from J; bases not matched to a gene: 6. CDR3 sequence: CAINIAGRSYNEQFF. CDR3 in DNA: TGTGCCATCAATATAGCGGGGAGATCCTACAATGAGCAGTTCTTC.

This clonotype was seen only once. The V call is TRBV6-1, the J call TRBJ2-1; D uncertain. Germline CDR1 MNHNS, CDR2 SASEGT. This CDR3 comprises 11 residues. Trimming shortened V by 7 bases and J by 4 bases, and 5 bases separated the two germline ends. The DNA for the CDR3 is TGTGCCAGCATCTTTTACAATGAGCAGTTCTTC. Translated: CASIFYNEQFF.

The rearrangement uses TRBV28 and TRBJ2-7; weak D call: TRBD2 (6 bases). The CDR3 extends over 16 amino acids. Germline CDR1 reads MDHEN; CDR2 reads SYDVKM. V lost 5 bases, J lost 2 bases, and 19 bases lay in between. The CDR3 protein is CASSPGGGALTYEQYF. The CDR3 region has the DNA TGTGCCAGCAGTCCCGGGGGAGGAGCGCTTACCTACGAGCAGTACTTC.

The J gene is TRBJ2-3, the V gene TRBV28, with TRBD1 matching over 8 bases. The CDR3 has 14 residues. From germline, CDR1 is MDHEN and CDR2 SYDVKM. The junction had 7 bases not matched to a gene; V was cut back by 7 bases and J by 4 bases. The CDR3 here is CASKKGQGADTQYF. The CDR3 coding sequence is TGTGCCAGCAAGAAAGGACAGGGCGCAGATACGCAGTATTTT.

The CDR3, as DNA: TGTGCCAGCAGTCTTGGACAGGGGTACACTGAAGCTTTCTTT. Its protein is CASSLGQGYTEAFF. This rearrangement joins TRBV6-5 to TRBJ1-1, with 9 bases matching TRBD1. The CDR3 is 14 amino acids. V dropped 5 bases and J dropped 3; count of bases not matched to a gene: 4. Germline-derived CDR1 and CDR2 are MNHEY and SVGAGI.

V gene TRBV20-1 combines with J gene TRBJ1-4, with D perhaps TRBD1 (5 bases). This CDR3 region has 15 residues. Trimming removed 4 bases from V and 0 bases from J, with 12 bases in between. Germline lookup yields CDR1 DFQATT and CDR2 SNEGSKA (reference sequence). CDR3 sequence reads: CSANGALATNEKLFF. The CDR3 nucleotides are TGCAGTGCTAATGGGGCATTAGCAACTAATGAAAAACTGTTTTTT.

The chain joins TRBV7-8 to TRBJ2-5; D is unresolved. The CDR3 loop spans 14 amino acids. V dropped 2 bases and J dropped 1 base, with 8 bases sitting between them. Germline values: CDR1 SGHVS, CDR2 FQNEAQ. The CDR3 spells CASSLQASQETQYF. The CDR3 DNA reads as TGTGCCAGCAGCTTACAAGCCTCCCAAGAGACCCAGTACTTC.

The rearrangement uses TRBV28 and TRBJ2-1, with no clear D. Between the trimmed V and J ends, which lost 1 base and 9 bases, there was a span of 10 bases. This CDR3 comprises 13 residues. Germline V lookup: CDR1 MDHEN, CDR2 SYDVKM. For the CDR3, the DNA is TGTGCCAGCAGTTTATTTTCGGGTTTTGAGCAGTTCTTC. Translated, it gives CASSLFSGFEQFF.